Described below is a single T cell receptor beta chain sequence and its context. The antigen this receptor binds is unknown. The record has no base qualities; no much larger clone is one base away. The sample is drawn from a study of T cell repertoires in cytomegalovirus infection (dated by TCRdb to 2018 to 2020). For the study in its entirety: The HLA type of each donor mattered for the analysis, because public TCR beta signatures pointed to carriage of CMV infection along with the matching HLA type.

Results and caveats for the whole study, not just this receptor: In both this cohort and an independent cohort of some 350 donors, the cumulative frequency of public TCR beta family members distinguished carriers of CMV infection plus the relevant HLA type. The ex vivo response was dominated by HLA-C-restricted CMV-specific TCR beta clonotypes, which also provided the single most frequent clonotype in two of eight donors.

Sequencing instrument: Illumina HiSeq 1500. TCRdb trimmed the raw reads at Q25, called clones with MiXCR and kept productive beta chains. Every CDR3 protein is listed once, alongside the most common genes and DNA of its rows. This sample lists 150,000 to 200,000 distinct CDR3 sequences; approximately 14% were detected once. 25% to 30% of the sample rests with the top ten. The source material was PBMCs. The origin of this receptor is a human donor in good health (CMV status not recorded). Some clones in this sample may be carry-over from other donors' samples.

The DNA sequence follows: TGTGCTAGTGGTTTGCAGATTGAACAAATACGGACTGAAGCTTTCTTT. It codes for CASGLQIEQIRTEAFF. The receptor chain draws on TRBV12-5 and TRBJ1-1; the D gene cannot be resolved reliably. In the germline V gene, CDR1 corresponds to LGHNT and CDR2 to FRNRAP. Counted from cysteine to phenylalanine, this CDR3 has 16 amino acids. The retained sequence is limited to the CDR3, 48 bases, with the frame set at the first base. V gives up 2 bases and J gives up 5 bases, and the segment between their germline ends measures 18 bases.